This T cell receptor (beta chain) was identified in a study of blood T cell repertoires in COVID-19. Whole-study context: Sites across the United States, Italy and Spain contributed samples from acute and convalescent COVID-19.

Method: immunoSEQ multiplex PCR; TCRdb's copy keeps in-frame clones and lacks some. The profile shows some 96,000 clones, about 77% of them singletons. The sequence was collected from a man in his 70s with active or convalescent COVID-19. The sequenced material came from peripheral blood.

In nucleotides, the CDR3 is TGTGCCAGCAGTTACACACTAGCGGCCGCGACCCAGTACTTC. Protein sequence: CASSYTLAAATQYF. The V and J genes are TRBV6-5 and TRBJ2-5; 8 bases agree with TRBD2. This CDR3 region has 14 residues. V lost 2 bases and J lost 7; bases outside the gene matches: 6. Germline assignment: CDR1 MNHEY and CDR2 SVGAGI.